Presented here are 30 T cell receptor beta chains from one specimen sequenced in a study of CD4 T cells in relation to SARS-CoV-2 and coronaviruses. The repertoire was sequenced with immunoSEQ multiplex PCR; TCRdb's copy has only in-frame clones and lacks some. The sample shows about 19,000 clones, just over 75% of them seen only once. These TCRs are of unknown antigen specificity. CD4+ T cells from unexposed donors were obtained before the COVID-19 pandemic (2011-2018). After about 10 days of culture, CD4+ T cells were isolated. The sample was CD4+ T cells from PBMCs, cultured in vitro. The receptor source for this set is a human donor in good health.

The V and J genes are TRBV30 and TRBJ2-7; D call uncertain. Trimming stripped 0 bases from V and 5 bases from J, with 14 bases between. Germline V gene lookup returns CDR1 GTSNPN and CDR2 SVGIG (reference sequence). The CDR3 covers 14 residues. Here the CDR3 DNA reads TGTGCCTGGAGTGTGGGCCTGTTGGTGGACGAGCAGTACTTC. Amino acid sequence: CAWSVGLLVDEQYF.

This clone was counted a few times. V and J are TRBV7-9 and TRBJ2-7, with a possible D match to TRBD2 (5 bases). The germline V and J ends were trimmed by 1 base and 2 bases, with 12 bases remaining between them. The germline gives CDR1 SEHNR, CDR2 FQNEAQ (reference sequence). This CDR3 is 15 amino acids long. The CDR3 DNA follows: TGTGCCAGCAGCTTAGAAGGAGGAGTCCCCTACGAGCAGTACTTC. Its protein is CASSLEGGVPYEQYF.

The rearrangement links TRBV6-1 to TRBJ2-5; D uncertain. The CDR3 extends over 15 amino acids. CDR1 and CDR2 from the germline V gene are MNHNS and SASEGT. Trimming stripped 0 bases from V and 1 base from J, with 9 bases between. The CDR3 sequence is CASSEALAIQETQYF. The CDR3 DNA follows: TGTGCCAGCAGTGAAGCGCTCGCGATCCAAGAGACCCAGTACTTC.

J is TRBJ2-7 and V is TRBV27; 12 bases are shared with TRBD1. The CDR3 spans 19 residues. CDR1 and CDR2 (germline): MNHEY, SMNVEV (reference sequence). The V segment lost 0 bases and the J segment 1 base; nucleotides outside the gene matches: 10. Here the CDR3 reads CASSLSGTGGKRQSYEQYF. The CDR3 DNA sequence: TGTGCCAGCAGTTTATCGGGGACAGGGGGCAAAAGGCAATCCTACGAGCAGTACTTC.

The rearrangement links TRBV7-2 to TRBJ2-7; 9 bases agree with TRBD2. Germline V gene sequence: CDR1 SGHTA, CDR2 FQGNSA. The CDR3 is 15 residues long. V was pared by 2 bases and J by 3 bases, with 5 bases of the junction left unmatched. The CDR3 loop reads CASSLRAGGYYEQYF. In DNA, the CDR3 is TGTGCCAGCAGCTTAAGGGCGGGAGGGTACTACGAGCAGTACTTC.

This clone has a single count. This chain links TRBV11-3 with TRBJ2-7, with 8 nucleotides matching TRBD2. Looked up from germline, CDR1 is SGHNT and CDR2 is YENEEA. V lost 5 bases to trimming and J lost 5 bases; unmatched junction nucleotides: 11. The CDR3 has 15 amino acids. For the CDR3, the DNA is TGTGCCAGCAGCCACCCACGGGGGGGCGCGGACGAGCAGTACTTC. As protein: CASSHPRGGADEQYF.

The chain recombines TRBV5-6 with TRBJ2-7, with no clear D. There are 13 residues in the CDR3. Per the germline V gene, CDR1 is SGHDT and CDR2 is YYEEEE. The V end was cut by 3 bases, the J end by 3 bases, with 10 bases between. CDR3 DNA sequence: TGTGCCAGCAGCTACTCGGATTACTACGAGCAGTACTTC. Protein product: CASSYSDYYEQYF.

This clone showed up just once. In the same sample, other DNA sequences code for this CDR3. The rearrangement links TRBV5-1 to TRBJ2-7; 7 bases are a match to TRBD1. The CDR3 runs to 15 residues. Per germline, CDR1 SGHRS and CDR2 YFSETQ. V lost 5 bases, J lost 1 base, and 9 bases stayed unmatched. CDR3 loop: CASSYDGTESYEQYF. The CDR3, as DNA: TGCGCCAGCAGTTACGACGGGACAGAGTCCTACGAGCAGTACTTC.

V and J are TRBV4-1 and TRBJ1-1; perhaps TRBD1 as D (5 bases). Deletions cut 3 bases from V and 0 bases from J, with 14 bases between. CDR3 length equals 16 residues. Per germline, CDR1 MGHRA and CDR2 YSYEKL. This CDR3 reads CASSHSGGNMNTEAFF. Here the CDR3 DNA reads TGCGCCAGCAGCCACTCCGGGGGAAACATGAACACTGAAGCTTTCTTT.

The chain uses TRBV5-8 and TRBJ2-1, with 10 positions matching TRBD2. V lost 3 bases to trimming and J lost 4 bases; unmatched junction nucleotides: 4. CDR1 and CDR2 (germline): SGHTS, YDEGEE. This CDR3 is 15 amino acids long. CDR3: CASSSGLAVYNEQFF. The DNA for the CDR3 is TGTGCCAGCAGCTCAGGACTAGCGGTTTACAATGAGCAGTTCTTC. The entire variable domain, with the rest obtained from reference TRBV5-8 and TRBJ2-1, is as follows: EAGVTQSPTHLIKTRGQQATLRCSPISGHTSVYWYQQALGLGLQFLLWYDEGEERNRGNFPPRFSGRQFPNYSSELNVNALELEDSALYLCASSSGLAVYNEQFFGPGTRLTVL.

This clone was observed once. The V call is TRBV5-5, the J call TRBJ1-3; TRBD1 is a possible D gene (5 bases). The CDR3 spans 20 residues. V was clipped by 3 bases and J by 0 bases, with 25 bases between them. CDR1 and CDR2 from the germline V gene are SGHKS and YYEKEE (reference sequence). The CDR3 DNA reads as TGTGCCAGCAGCTCCTCGGAGACACTTACCGGGGCGAGCTCTGGAAACACCATATATTTT. Translation: CASSSSETLTGASSGNTIYF.

The chain couples TRBV10-3 to TRBJ1-4, with D perhaps TRBD1 (6 bases). Germline V gene data show CDR1 as ENHRY and CDR2 as SYGVKD. The V end lost 7 bases, the J end lost 5 bases, and 17 bases lay between the germline ends. This CDR3 is built from 15 residues. The CDR3 sequence is CAIKSARGQNEKLFF. In DNA, the CDR3 is TGTGCCATCAAATCCGCCAGGGGCCAAAATGAAAAACTGTTTTTT.

The chain couples TRBV3-1 (or the pseudogene TRBV3-2) to TRBJ2-2; a possible D gene is TRBD1 (6 bases). The CDR3 is made up of 14 amino acids. The V and J ends lost 1 base and 5 bases respectively, with 8 bases between them. Germline V gives CDR1 LGHDT, CDR2 YNNKEL (reference sequence). The CDR3 coding sequence is TGTGCCAGCAGCCAAGGCCAGGGGACCGGGGAGCTGTTTTTT. It translates to CASSQGQGTGELFF.

A single count supports this clone. The chain uses TRBV11-2 and TRBJ2-5; 9 nucleotides line up with TRBD2. The CDR3 runs to 19 residues. J lost 1 base, V lost 1 base, and 13 bases had no gene match. From germline, CDR1 is SGHAT and CDR2 FQNNGV. CDR3 in amino acids: CASSLGGAGGSGVQETQYF. CDR3 nucleotide sequence: TGTGCCAGCAGCTTAGGGGGCGCGGGAGGGTCCGGAGTCCAAGAGACCCAGTACTTC. The full variable domain, its missing parts supplied by reference TRBV11-2 and TRBJ2-5, is EAGVAQSPRYKIIEKRQSVAFWCNPISGHATLYWYQQILGQGPKLLIQFQNNGVVDDSQLPKDRFSAERLKGVDSTLKIQPAKLEDSAVYLCASSLGGAGGSGVQETQYFGPGTRLLVL.

The CDR3 bases are TGTGCCAGCACTATAGACAGGGTTTCTGGAAACACCATATATTTT. Protein: CASTIDRVSGNTIYF. The chain couples TRBV2 to TRBJ1-3; TRBD1 matches at 7 bases. The CDR3 is made up of 15 amino acids. CDR1 and CDR2 from the germline V gene are SNHLY and FYNNEI. V lost 7 bases and J lost 1; bases outside the gene matches: 7.

This clone was detected a few times. This sequence joins TRBV5-4 and TRBJ2-5; 7 bases line up with TRBD2. Trimming at V came to 4 bases and at J to 4 bases, leaving 10 bases not matched to a gene. The CDR3 runs 15 residues. Germline V CDR1 and CDR2: SGHNT, YYREEE (reference sequence). CDR3: CASSNHLAGVETQYF. The CDR3, as DNA: TGTGCCAGCAGCAATCACCTTGCGGGAGTAGAGACCCAGTACTTC.

The CDR3 protein is CASSYGGTTYNEQFF. CDR3 DNA sequence: TGTGCCAGCAGCTACGGGGGGACCACCTACAATGAGCAGTTCTTC. The chain is built from TRBV5-4 and TRBJ2-1, with 7 bases lining up with TRBD2. V was pared by 3 bases and J by 2 bases, with 5 bases of the junction left unmatched. The CDR3 runs 15 residues. Germline V gives CDR1 SGHNT, CDR2 YYREEE (reference sequence).

The chain recombines TRBV30 with TRBJ2-1, with 8 positions matching TRBD2. The germline CDR1 and CDR2 sequences are GTSNPN and SVGIG (reference sequence). This CDR3 is built from 15 residues. V shed 0 bases and J 2 bases; nucleotides not matched to a gene: 3. CDR3 residues: CAWSVSGGAYNEQFF. The CDR3 nucleotides read TGTGCCTGGAGTGTGTCCGGGGGGGCCTACAATGAGCAGTTCTTC.

This clone was recorded only once. The rearrangement joins TRBV30 to TRBJ2-1, with D possibly matching TRBD2 (5 bases). Germline CDR1 is GTSNPN and CDR2 is SVGIG (reference sequence). This CDR3 spans 13 amino acids. Trimming shortened V by 7 bases and J by 0 bases, and 10 bases separated the two germline ends. The CDR3 loop is CASGLSSYNEQFF. For the CDR3, the DNA is TGTGCCTCGGGATTGAGCTCCTACAATGAGCAGTTCTTC.

The V gene is TRBV7-2, the J gene TRBJ2-2, with TRBD1 identical over 7 bases. This CDR3 region has 19 residues. Trimming took 5 bases from V and 6 from J; bases not matched to a gene: 21. Germline V CDR1 and CDR2: SGHTA, FQGNSA. This CDR3 reads CASSPPQGQGSPIPGELFF. DNA of the CDR3: TGTGCCAGCAGCCCACCACAGGGGCAGGGGTCCCCGATTCCCGGGGAGCTGTTTTTT.

The DNA of the CDR3 is TGTGCCAGCTCGGATCACCCCCAGGGCCTCTATGGCTACACCTTC. Translating it yields CASSDHPQGLYGYTF. The chain is built from TRBV18 and TRBJ1-2; D might be TRBD1 (5 bases). Germline-derived CDR1 and CDR2 are KGHSH and LQKENI. The CDR3 totals 15 residues. The V end was cut by 6 bases, the J end by 4 bases, with 18 bases between. Filled out from reference TRBV18 and TRBJ1-2, the complete variable domain reads NAGVMQNPRHLVRRRGQEARLRCSPMKGHSHVYWYRQLPEEGLKFMVYLQKENIIDESGMPKERFSAEFPKEGPSILRIQQVVRGDSAAYFCASSDHPQGLYGYTFGSGTRLTVV.

The chain joins TRBV9 to TRBJ2-2; D is uncertain. The CDR3 runs 13 residues. V shed 3 bases and J shed 4 bases, with 7 bases lying between them. Germline CDR1 SGDLS, CDR2 YYNGEE. CDR3 coding DNA: TGTGCCAGCAGCGGACGTAGCACCGGGGAGCTGTTTTTT. Translating gives CASSGRSTGELFF.

V usage is TRBV6-5 and J usage is TRBJ1-2; D ambiguous. The germline V gene encodes CDR1 MNHEY and CDR2 SVGAGI. This CDR3 is built from 13 residues. The ends were cut back, 6 bases at V and 3 bases at J, with 11 bases in the middle. The DNA for the CDR3 is TGTGCCAGCAGACTTCTAGGGCACTATGGCTACACCTTC. It yields the protein CASRLLGHYGYTF.

The V call is TRBV6-4, the J call TRBJ2-3; D perhaps matches TRBD2 (7 bases). Trimming left V 2 bases short and J 0 bases short, with 24 bases between. The CDR3 loop spans 20 amino acids. The germline CDR1 and CDR2 sequences are MRHNA and SNTAGT. The CDR3 is CASSDPRAKRGAPSTDTQYF. The DNA for the CDR3 is TGTGCCAGCAGTGACCCCCGCGCTAAACGGGGGGCTCCTAGCACAGATACGCAGTATTTT.

This clone was counted a few times. The rearrangement links TRBV4-3 to TRBJ1-2, with 8 nucleotides matching TRBD1. The CDR3 runs 15 residues. Germline CDR1 LGHNA, CDR2 YSLEER. J gave up 5 bases and V 2 bases, and 7 bases lay outside the gene matches. The CDR3 loop reads CASSQLRGQGYGYTF. The CDR3, as DNA: TGCGCCAGCAGCCAACTCAGAGGACAGGGATATGGCTACACCTTC.

The chain joins TRBV18 to TRBJ2-5; tentatively, D is TRBD1 (8 bases). CDR1 and CDR2 from the germline V gene are KGHSH and LQKENI. With 3 bases removed from V and 2 bases from J, the gap between germline ends came to 22 bases. The CDR3 contains 18 residues. The chain's CDR3 is CASSPPQGGLLGQETQYF. The CDR3 DNA sequence: TGTGCCAGCTCACCTCCACAGGGGGGGCTATTGGGACAAGAGACCCAGTACTTC. The full variable domain, rest sourced from reference TRBV18 and TRBJ2-5, is NAGVMQNPRHLVRRRGQEARLRCSPMKGHSHVYWYRQLPEEGLKFMVYLQKENIIDESGMPKERFSAEFPKEGPSILRIQQVVRGDSAAYFCASSPPQGGLLGQETQYFGPGTRLLVL.

The chain uses TRBV6-5 and TRBJ2-7; TRBD1 aligns across 9 bases. Trimming at V came to 4 bases and at J to 2 bases, leaving 6 bases not matched to a gene. CDR1 and CDR2 from the germline V gene are MNHEY and SVGAGI. This CDR3 spans 15 amino acids. CDR3 sequence (DNA): TGTGCCAGCAGTTCCCCGGGACAGGGAACCTACGAGCAGTACTTC. Protein: CASSSPGQGTYEQYF.

The chain employs TRBV27 and TRBJ2-1, with D unresolved. The germline V gene encodes CDR1 MNHEY and CDR2 SMNVEV (reference sequence). There are 13 residues in the CDR3. Trimming removed 1 base at V and 7 bases at J, with 8 bases between. The CDR3: CASSLFNENEQFF. Written as DNA, the CDR3 is TGTGCCAGCAGTTTATTTAACGAAAATGAGCAGTTCTTC.

The chain couples TRBV3-1 (or the pseudogene TRBV3-2) to TRBJ2-2; D remains ambiguous. The CDR3 runs 15 residues. Trimming took off 1 base at V and 1 base at J, with 7 bases between the two ends. In germline, CDR1 is LGHDT, CDR2 YNNKEL (reference sequence). The chain's CDR3 is CASSQGELNTGELFF. In DNA form, the CDR3 reads TGTGCCAGCAGCCAAGGGGAACTGAACACCGGGGAGCTGTTTTTT.

This clone was counted a few times. The rearrangement links TRBV21-1 to TRBJ2-7; no check of the table's D call, TRBD2, against the DNA was made. TRBV21-1 is reported as a pseudogene. This CDR3 comprises 15 residues. The CDR3 protein is CASSSSVRSYYEQYF. The CDR3 DNA reads TGTGCCAGCAGCTCCTCTGTTAGGAGCTACTACGAGCAGTACTTC.